This entry lists 4 T cell receptor beta chains sequenced from one sample in a study of blood T cell repertoires in COVID-19. Sequencing used immunoSEQ multiplex PCR; TCRdb keeps in-frame clones, though not all of them. The table shows under 450,000 clones, with roughly 90% occurring only once. The material sequenced was PBMCs or T cells enriched from blood (not recorded which). The receptors were sampled from a woman aged 25 to 45 who had recovered from COVID-19.

This clone was recorded only once. The J gene is TRBJ2-7, the V gene TRBV7-9, with D possibly being TRBD2 (6 bases). The CDR3 contains 13 residues. Trimming left V 5 bases short and J 3 bases short, with 11 bases between. Germline-derived CDR1 and CDR2 are SEHNR and FQNEAQ (reference sequence). CDR3 in amino acids: CASSPSGDYEQYF. Written as DNA, the CDR3 is TGTGCCAGCAGCCCTTCGGGGGACTACGAGCAGTACTTC.

The chain is built from TRBV5-1 and TRBJ1-4; 8 bases are a match to TRBD1. V lost 4 bases and J lost 2; bases outside the gene matches: 4. From germline, CDR1 is SGHRS and CDR2 YFSETQ. The CDR3 has 15 residues. CDR3 bases: TGCGCCAGCAGCATACGGACAGGGACTAATGAAAAACTGTTTTTT. This encodes CASSIRTGTNEKLFF.

The chain combines TRBV24-1 with TRBJ2-5, with 10 bases aligning to TRBD2. J was trimmed by 5 bases and V by 4 bases; bases with no gene match: 6. Germline V lookup: CDR1 KGHDR, CDR2 SFDVKD. CDR3 size: 15 residues. In DNA form, the CDR3 reads TGTGCCACCAGTGACCCGCTGACTAGCGGGGAGACCCAGTACTTC. Translating it yields CATSDPLTSGETQYF.

The chain uses TRBV27 and TRBJ1-5, with 7 bases identical to TRBD1. The CDR3 contains 18 residues. Germline CDR1 is MNHEY and CDR2 is SMNVEV (reference sequence). The trim removed 5 bases at V and 0 bases at J, leaving 13 bases unmatched. The CDR3 loop is CASSPTGTAKYSNQPQHF. The CDR3 region has the DNA TGTGCCAGCAGTCCTACCGGGACAGCAAAATATAGCAATCAGCCCCAGCATTTT.